The 30 T cell receptor beta chains below were found in one sample sequenced in a study of response to subunit inactivated influenza vaccine. TCRdb re-analysed the RT-PCR reads in MiXCR, keeping a single row per CDR3 protein. The repertoire holds roughly 710,000 distinct CDR3 sequences, approximately 15% seen once, with 7.5% to 8% in the top ten. Sequencing used PBMCs from blood, obtained less than 15 days before vaccination. The receptors derive from a man aged 50 to 59 who received an inactivated influenza vaccine.

This clonotype was counted between two and nine times. The V and J genes are TRBV28 and TRBJ2-5; 8 nucleotides line up with TRBD2. The V segment lost 2 bases and the J segment 3 bases; nucleotides outside the gene matches: 5. Germline CDR1 reads MDHEN; CDR2 reads SYDVKM. The CDR3 is 15 amino acids. Here the CDR3 DNA reads TGTGCCAGCAGTTTAGGGGGACTAGTCAAAGAGACCCAGTACTTC. Translating gives CASSLGGLVKETQYF.

The sample holds many counts of this clonotype. The chain is built from TRBV20-1 and TRBJ1-5, with 7 bases fitting TRBD1. CDR3 size: 14 residues. With V trimmed by 3 bases and J by 2 bases, 4 bases remained unmatched. Germline V lookup: CDR1 DFQATT, CDR2 SNEGSKA (reference sequence). The CDR3 sequence is CSASPTGRNQPQHF. As DNA, the CDR3 is TGCAGTGCTAGCCCGACAGGGCGCAATCAGCCCCAGCATTTT.

This clonotype was seen only a few times. The chain has TRBV12-3 or TRBV12-4 and TRBJ2-7; 7 bases are shared with TRBD1. This CDR3 comprises 16 residues. Trimming cost V 6 bases and J 4 bases; bases outside gene matches: 15. CDR3 nucleotide sequence: TGTGCCAGCAGAAAGACAGGGTCCCTACGGAGGTACGAGCAGTACTTC. Its protein is CASRKTGSLRRYEQYF.

This clonotype has at least ten counts. The gene calls are TRBV7-2 and TRBJ2-1; 9 positions match TRBD1. The CDR3 extends over 15 amino acids. Per the germline V gene, CDR1 is SGHTA and CDR2 is FQGNSA. The ends lost 4 bases at V and 4 bases at J; junction bases unmatched: 5. The CDR3 nucleotides read TGTGCCAGCAGCTCGACAGGGGGTTTTTACAATGAGCAGTTCTTC. Translated, it gives CASSSTGGFYNEQFF. The full variable domain, rest sourced from reference TRBV7-2 and TRBJ2-1, is GAGVSQSPSNKVTEKGKDVELRCDPISGHTALYWYRQSLGQGLEFLIYFQGNSAPDKSGLPSDRFSAERTGGSVSTLTIQRTQQEDSAVYLCASSSTGGFYNEQFFGPGTRLTVL.

The rearrangement links TRBV5-1 to TRBJ2-7; D might be TRBD1 (6 bases). The CDR3 is 14 amino acids. Trimming took 1 base from V and 3 from J, leaving 11 bases between them. CDR1 and CDR2 from the germline V gene are SGHRS and YFSETQ. As DNA, the CDR3 is TGCGCCAGCAGCTTGAATACAGGGAGCTACGAGCAGTACTTC. Its translation is CASSLNTGSYEQYF.

This rearrangement joins TRBV5-1 to TRBJ2-1; D may be TRBD2 (5 bases). CDR1 is SGHRS, CDR2 YFSETQ, per germline. The CDR3 is 16 amino acids. Trimming pared 0 bases from V and 9 bases from J, leaving 19 bases between. CDR3 DNA: TGCGCCAGCAGCTTGGCCTCCGGACTTCCCGGAGGTGAGCAGTTCTTC. Protein product: CASSLASGLPGGEQFF.

The table lists this clonotype with a count of one. The genes are TRBV20-1 and TRBJ2-7; 10 bases are a match to TRBD1. The V segment lost 5 bases and the J segment 5 bases; nucleotides outside the gene matches: 6. Germline values: CDR1 DFQATT, CDR2 SNEGSKA (reference sequence). The CDR3 is made up of 13 amino acids. This CDR3 is CSADRGRFNEQYF. The DNA for the CDR3 is TGCAGTGCTGACAGGGGGCGTTTTAACGAGCAGTACTTC.

This clonotype appeared many times. The chain links TRBV5-1 to TRBJ1-1; 8 positions agree with TRBD1. V lost 4 bases, J lost 5 bases, and 19 bases stayed unmatched. The germline CDR1 and CDR2 sequences are SGHRS and YFSETQ. There are 18 residues in the CDR3. The CDR3 loop reads CASSPARYLQGVRTEAFF. DNA for the CDR3: TGCGCCAGCAGCCCGGCAAGATACCTACAGGGGGTGAGGACTGAAGCTTTCTTT.

V gene TRBV28 combines with J gene TRBJ2-5, with 7 nucleotides matching TRBD2. Losses at the gene ends were 6 bases for V and 5 bases for J; bases not matched to a gene: 9. The CDR3 consists of 14 residues. The germline gives CDR1 MDHEN, CDR2 SYDVKM. In DNA form, the CDR3 reads TGTGCCAGCAGAAGCGGGACGCTACTGGAGACCCAGTACTTC. Encoded protein: CASRSGTLLETQYF.

This clonotype was observed a few times. This chain connects TRBV6-2 or TRBV6-3 to TRBJ1-5, with 8 bases that match TRBD1. Germline V gene lookup returns CDR1 MNHEY and CDR2 SVGEGT. J lost 5 bases, V lost 6 bases, and 9 bases had no gene match. The CDR3 length is 15 residues. CDR3 sequence: CASRATDRGHQPQHF. CDR3 coding DNA: TGTGCCAGCAGGGCGACCGACAGGGGCCATCAGCCCCAGCATTTT.

This clonotype turned up a few times. This chain connects TRBV19 to TRBJ1-5; tentative D call: TRBD1 (6 bases). V was clipped by 4 bases and J by 6 bases, with 7 bases between them. Germline assignment: CDR1 LNHDA and CDR2 SQIVND (reference sequence). The CDR3 is 12 residues long. For the CDR3, the DNA is TGTGCCAGTAGTACAGGGGTTCAGCCCCAGCATTTT. This codes for CASSTGVQPQHF.

Ten or more counts support this clonotype. V usage is TRBV28 and J usage is TRBJ1-4; D is undetermined. There are 18 residues in the CDR3. Germline assignment: CDR1 MDHEN and CDR2 SYDVKM. V was cut by 3 bases and J by 0 bases, with 17 bases left in between. The CDR3: CASSFSWALSATNEKLFF. The CDR3 nucleotides read TGTGCCAGCAGTTTTAGCTGGGCACTATCAGCAACTAATGAAAAACTGTTTTTT.

The sample holds a few counts of this clonotype. A read error may explain this, as a much larger clone is one base away. The chain has TRBV20-1 and TRBJ2-3, with D maybe TRBD2 (5 bases). Germline CDR1 reads DFQATT; CDR2 reads SNEGSKA (reference sequence). CDR3 length equals 16 residues. The CDR3 nucleotides are TGCTGTGCTAGAGATGTACTCGGGATTAGCACAGATACGCAGTATTTT. Its translation is CCARDVLGISTDTQYF.

This clonotype was observed a few times. The chain has TRBV6-5 and TRBJ1-5, with 8 nucleotides matching TRBD1. The V and J ends lost 4 bases and 7 bases, in that order; junction bases with no gene match: 6. Germline-derived CDR1 and CDR2 are MNHEY and SVGAGI. This CDR3 has 14 residues. CDR3 in DNA: TGTGCCAGCAGTTTGGACAGGGCGATGCAGCCCCAGCATTTT. Translation: CASSLDRAMQPQHF.

The table lists this clonotype with a few counts. CDR3: CATSRDTTGNYGYTF. The DNA of the CDR3 is TGTGCCACCAGCAGAGATACTACAGGGAACTATGGCTACACCTTC. The J gene is TRBJ1-2, the V gene TRBV15; possibly TRBD1 for D (6 bases). Germline assignment: CDR1 LNHNV and CDR2 YYDKDF (reference sequence). The V and J ends lost 0 bases and 2 bases respectively, with 10 bases between them. The CDR3 spans 15 residues.

The rearrangement uses TRBV28 and TRBJ1-1, with 8 bases lining up with TRBD1. The germline CDR1 and CDR2 sequences are MDHEN and SYDVKM. The V gene end was trimmed by 6 bases and the J gene end by 4 bases; junction bases not matched to a gene: 13. This CDR3 is 16 amino acids long. The CDR3 nucleotides read TGTGCCAGCAGCACCGGGACAGGTATGCGGGGCACTGAAGCTTTCTTT. Residues: CASSTGTGMRGTEAFF.

V usage is TRBV3-1 and J usage is TRBJ1-2; D possibly corresponds to TRBD1 (5 bases). The V gene's germline CDR1 is LGHDT and CDR2 YNNKEL (reference sequence). Trimming pared 0 bases from V and 8 bases from J, leaving 10 bases between. This CDR3 is 13 amino acids long. The CDR3 protein is CASSQDIRGGYTF. The CDR3 coding sequence is TGTGCCAGCAGCCAAGATATTCGGGGCGGCTACACCTTC.

This clonotype has just a few counts. The J gene is TRBJ2-1, the V gene TRBV4-2, with 10 bases lining up with TRBD2. J was trimmed by 9 bases and V by 0 bases; bases with no gene match: 2. Germline CDR1 and CDR2: LGHNA and YNFKEQ. The CDR3 covers 14 residues. CDR3 bases: TGTGCCAGCAGCCAAGAGCCTAGCGGGGGTGAGCAGTTCTTC. It translates to CASSQEPSGGEQFF.

The table lists this clonotype with a few counts. This sequence joins TRBV15 and TRBJ2-7; 9 bases are shared with TRBD1. The CDR3 length is 18 residues. CDR1 is LNHNV and CDR2 is YYDKDF in the germline V gene (reference sequence). V lost 2 bases, J lost 2 bases, and 13 bases stayed unmatched. CDR3 protein: CATSRLWPTGTGTYEQYF. CDR3 nucleotide sequence: TGTGCCACCAGCAGACTTTGGCCTACCGGGACAGGGACCTACGAGCAGTACTTC.

A few counts support this clonotype. The chain links TRBV4-3 to TRBJ2-1; a possible D gene is TRBD2 (5 bases). The CDR3 has 17 residues. CDR1 is LGHNA, CDR2 YSLEER, per germline. V lost 0 bases to trimming and J lost 0 bases, with 12 bases between them. CDR3 residues: CASSQEAIGSSYNEQFF. CDR3 coding DNA: TGCGCCAGCAGCCAAGAGGCCATAGGGAGCTCCTACAATGAGCAGTTCTTC.

This clonotype was observed at least ten times. V is TRBV7-2 and J is TRBJ2-5, with TRBD2 matching over 8 bases. V lost 1 base and J lost 5; bases outside the gene matches: 9. CDR3 length equals 16 residues. Germline lookup yields CDR1 SGHTA and CDR2 FQGNSA. The chain's CDR3 is CASSLGLTGGPETQYF. For the CDR3, the DNA is TGTGCCAGCAGCTTAGGGTTGACGGGAGGGCCCGAGACCCAGTACTTC.

This clonotype was seen only a few times. The chain employs TRBV5-1 and TRBJ2-5; tentatively, D is TRBD2 (6 bases). The CDR3 runs 13 residues. Trimming stripped 4 bases from V and 5 bases from J, with 12 bases between. Germline V lookup: CDR1 SGHRS, CDR2 YFSETQ. CDR3 sequence: CASSTGLSETQYF. CDR3 DNA: TGCGCCAGCAGCACGGGACTTTCGGAGACCCAGTACTTC.

The J gene is TRBJ2-3, the V gene TRBV5-1, with TRBD1 matching 12 bases. The CDR3 sequence is 16 residues long. CDR1 and CDR2 from the germline V gene are SGHRS and YFSETQ. Germline trimming cut 4 bases from V and 2 bases from J; bases unmatched to any gene: 5. DNA of the CDR3: TGCGCCAGCAGCCTGGGGACAGGGGGCGACACAGATACGCAGTATTTT. Its protein is CASSLGTGGDTDTQYF.

The V and J genes are TRBV29-1 and TRBJ1-5, with TRBD1 identical over 7 bases. CDR3 size: 13 residues. J lost 4 bases, V lost 6 bases, and 6 bases had no gene match. Germline assignment: CDR1 SQVTM and CDR2 ANQGSEA. In DNA, the CDR3 is TGCAGCGTCCGACAGGGCCTGAATCAGCCCCAGCATTTT. It encodes CSVRQGLNQPQHF.

The V and J genes are TRBV7-9 and TRBJ2-7; possible D gene TRBD2, 6 bases. Trimming removed 0 bases from V and 6 bases from J, with 15 bases in between. The CDR3 extends over 15 amino acids. Germline loops: CDR1 SEHNR, CDR2 FQNEAQ (reference sequence). The CDR3, as DNA: TGTGCCAGCAGCTTAGCGGGGGGAATTCGCGGCGAGCAGTACTTC. Its protein is CASSLAGGIRGEQYF. Full variable domain (rest looked up from reference TRBV7-9 and TRBJ2-7): DTGVSQNPRHKITKRGQNVTFRCDPISEHNRLYWYRQTLGQGPEFLTYFQNEAQLEKSRLLSDRFSAERPKGSFSTLEIQRTEQGDSAMYLCASSLAGGIRGEQYFGPGTRLTVT.

V usage is TRBV24-1 and J usage is TRBJ2-1, with D uncertain. Germline CDR1 is KGHDR and CDR2 is SFDVKD. The CDR3 has 16 amino acids. With 3 bases removed from V and 0 bases from J, the gap between germline ends came to 11 bases. CDR3 loop: CATSDPLHTSYNEQFF. DNA for the CDR3: TGTGCCACCAGTGATCCCCTTCATACCTCCTACAATGAGCAGTTCTTC.

A note on this clonotype: Possible read error: a much larger clone is one base away. The chain is built from TRBV5-6 and TRBJ1-5; D remains unclear. CDR3 length: 12 amino acids. Trimming pared 4 bases from V and 0 bases from J, leaving 2 bases between. Germline V gene lookup returns CDR1 SGHDT and CDR2 YYEEEE. The chain's CDR3 is CASSVSNQPQHF. The CDR3, as DNA: TGTGCCAGCAGCGTTAGCAATCAGCCCCAGCATTTT.

The rearrangement uses TRBV25-1 and TRBJ1-2, with D possibly matching TRBD1 (6 bases). Germline CDR1 is MGHDK and CDR2 is SYGVNS. The germline V and J ends were trimmed by 4 bases and 3 bases, with 18 bases remaining between them. The CDR3 has 16 residues. Here the CDR3 DNA reads TGTGCCAGCAGTGGTTCCCGTAAGGGGGAATACTATGGCTACACCTTC. This gives the protein CASSGSRKGEYYGYTF.

The V call is TRBV6-2 or TRBV6-3, the J call TRBJ2-3; TRBD1 might be the D (6 bases). The CDR3 extends over 15 amino acids. The V gene's germline CDR1 is MNHEY and CDR2 SVGEGT. V lost 6 bases, J lost 4 bases, and 17 bases lay in between. The CDR3 DNA reads TGTGCCAGCAGCCCCAGGGGCCGTGGGGCAGATACGCAGTATTTT. Translation gives CASSPRGRGADTQYF.

J is TRBJ1-1 and V is TRBV7-2; D is undetermined. Looked up from germline, CDR1 is SGHTA and CDR2 is FQGNSA. This CDR3 spans 14 amino acids. V was clipped by 5 bases and J by 1 base, with 11 bases between them. CDR3 nucleotides: TGTGCCAGCAGCATAAGGAGCGCGAACACTGAAGCTTTCTTT. This encodes CASSIRSANTEAFF.